These T cell receptor beta chains were read from a single sample in a study of sequential checkpoint blockade in melanoma. Assay used: immunoSEQ multiplex PCR; TCRdb lists only in-frame clones, some missing. The profile shows about 28,000 clones, 83% of them singletons. The sequenced sample was CD8+ T cells sorted from blood (inferred from file names), obtained from a patient given nivolumab and ipilimumab in sequence. The source is a human donor with melanoma. CDR3s include the opening cysteine and the closing phenylalanine or tryptophan. D genes are given only for firm matches. Where a row states a size, it is once, few, many or the class of an expanded clone; other rows omit it.

clone_size j_call d_call v_call cdr3_nt cdr3_aa
- TRBJ2-3 TRBD1 TRBV7-2 TGTGCCAGCAACCCCGAGGGGGCTAGCACAGATACGCAGTATTTT CASNPEGASTDTQYF
once TRBJ2-7 TRBD1 TRBV19 TGTGCCAGTAGTATATACCCAGGGGGCGGGAACGAGCAGTACTTC CASSIYPGGGNEQYF
- TRBJ2-7 - TRBV28 TGTGCCACCGGACAGCGAAGTTACGAGCAGTACTTC CATGQRSYEQYF
- TRBJ2-1 TRBD2 TRBV30 TGTGCCTTCAGACTAGCGGGGTACAATGAGCAGTTCTTC CAFRLAGYNEQFF
once TRBJ1-1 - TRBV6-1 TGTGCCAGCAGTGAGGGGCGAGAGGCCAGGGAGAACACTGAAGCTTTCTTT CASSEGREARENTEAFF
- TRBJ1-1 - TRBV7-2 TGTGCCAGCAGCTACTTGAACACTGAAGCTTTCTTT CASSYLNTEAFF
- TRBJ1-6 TRBD1 TRBV7-9 TGTGCCAGCAGCTTAGGGACAGGCCTTTCACCCCTCCACTTT CASSLGTGLSPLHF
- TRBJ2-5 TRBD1 TRBV5-6 TGTGCCAGCAGCGCCCGGGACAGGGCTTTGAGGGAGACCCAGTACTTC CASSARDRALRETQYF
- TRBJ1-5 - TRBV5-5 TGTGCCAGCAGCTTGGTGGGAGGGGTTAGCAATCAGCCCCAGCATTTT CASSLVGGVSNQPQHF
- TRBJ2-7 - TRBV30 TGTGCCTGGAGTGTGACAGATACTATTCACGAGCAGTACTTC CAWSVTDTIHEQYF
once TRBJ2-1 - TRBV28 TGTGCCAGCAGTATCTCTCACCTCGGGCAGTTCTTC CASSISHLGQFF
few TRBJ2-7 TRBD1 TRBV5-8 TGTGCCAGCAGCGTGGGACAGCTTGTCGAGCAGTACTTC CASSVGQLVEQYF
- TRBJ2-1 - TRBV5-4 TGTGCCAGCAGCTGGCGGGGACAGACCAATGAGCAGTTCTTC CASSWRGQTNEQFF
- TRBJ1-4 - TRBV9 TGTGCCAGCAGCGTGGGAGCTTCTAATGAAAAACTGTTTTTT CASSVGASNEKLFF
- TRBJ2-5 TRBD2 TRBV28 TGTGCCAGCAGTCCCTCGGGAGGGCCCTTGGAGACCCAGTACTTC CASSPSGGPLETQYF
- TRBJ2-7 TRBD1 TRBV13 TGTGCCAGCAGCCCCCAAAACAGGGGGCGGTCTGAGCAGTACTTC CASSPQNRGRSEQYF
- TRBJ2-3 - TRBV6-6 TGTGCCAGCAGTGTCCGGGACTCCTACACAGATACGCAGTATTTT CASSVRDSYTDTQYF
- TRBJ2-5 - TRBV11-2 TGTGCCAGCAGCGAACACCTCCAAGAGACCCAGTACTTC CASSEHLQETQYF
- TRBJ1-2 - TRBV7-9 TGTGCCAGCAGCGATACAGGGACCTATGGCTACACCTTC CASSDTGTYGYTF
- TRBJ2-3 TRBD1 TRBV7-9 TGTGCCAGCAGCCATCGGGACAGGGACTACACAGATACGCAGTATTTT CASSHRDRDYTDTQYF
- TRBJ2-1 - TRBV5-1 TGCGCCAGCAGCTTGGAGGACAGATCCTACAATGAGCAGTTCTTC CASSLEDRSYNEQFF
- TRBJ2-1 TRBD2 TRBV4-3 TGCGCCAGCAGCCAAGATGATACGACTAGCGGGAGACATGAGCAGTTCTTC CASSQDDTTSGRHEQFF
- TRBJ1-1 - TRBV7-6 TGTGCCAGCAGCTCTCTTAGGGGACTCGGCACTGAAGCTTTCTTT CASSSLRGLGTEAFF
- TRBJ1-4 - TRBV4-1 TGCGCCAGCAGCCACAGAACCGCAACTAATGAAAAACTGTTTTTT CASSHRTATNEKLFF
- TRBJ1-1 TRBD1 TRBV7-2 TGTGCCAGCAGCCTTGGGACAGGGAACACTGAAGCTTTCTTT CASSLGTGNTEAFF
- TRBJ1-5 TRBD1 TRBV5-5 TGTGCCAGCAGCTTCGGACAGGGCCAGCAGCCCCAGCATTTT CASSFGQGQQPQHF
few TRBJ1-4 - TRBV28 TGTGCCAGCAGTTTATCGCGGGGGCGCCGCTCGGAAAAACTGTTTTTT CASSLSRGRRSEKLFF
once TRBJ2-3 TRBD1 TRBV6-5 TGTGCCAGCAGTTACTCGATAGGGGGCATAGATACGCAGTATTTT CASSYSIGGIDTQYF
- TRBJ2-3 - TRBV11-2 TGTGCCAGCAGCTTAGCCCCCAGGAGGGATACGCAGTATTTT CASSLAPRRDTQYF
- TRBJ2-1 TRBD2 TRBV5-1 TGCGCCAGCAGCTTGGCGCTAGCGGGGGATTACTACAATGAGCAGTTCTTC CASSLALAGDYYNEQFF
- TRBJ2-7 TRBD2 TRBV5-4 TGTGCCAGCAGCTCCCCTAGCGGGGGCCCCTCCTACGAGCAGTACTTC CASSSPSGGPSYEQYF
medium-sized TRBJ2-7 TRBD2 TRBV28 TGTGCCAGCAGGCTGACTAGCGGGCGAACCTACGAGCAGTACTTC CASRLTSGRTYEQYF
- TRBJ2-3 TRBD2 TRBV18 TGTGCCAGCTCACCAGGGGGACTAGCGGACACAGATACGCAGTATTTT CASSPGGLADTDTQYF
once TRBJ1-1 - TRBV7-6 TGTGCCAGCAGCTTAAGTGACCTGGAGACTGAAGCTTTCTTT CASSLSDLETEAFF
- TRBJ2-2 - TRBV19 TGTGCCAGTAGTTTGGTAGTGACCGGGGAGCTGTTTTTT CASSLVVTGELFF
- TRBJ2-1 - TRBV7-9 TGTGCCAGCAGCGCCCCGGGGTCGTCGGACAATGAGCAGTTCTTC CASSAPGSSDNEQFF
- TRBJ2-1 TRBD2 TRBV10-3 TGTGCCATCAGTGAGGGACTAGCGGACCCTAATGAGCAGTTCTTC CAISEGLADPNEQFF
few TRBJ2-7 - TRBV11-2 TGTGCCAGCAGCTTAGCACGCGTCCGTCCCGACGAGCAGTACTTC CASSLARVRPDEQYF
- TRBJ1-3 - TRBV4-2 TGTGCCAGCAGCCAAGGCGATTCCTTCTCTGGAAACACCATATATTTT CASSQGDSFSGNTIYF
- TRBJ1-4 - TRBV4-1 TGCGCCAGCAGCCAACTGGGGGGTCAAAATGAAAAACTGTTTTTT CASSQLGGQNEKLFF
- TRBJ2-7 - TRBV7-2 TGTGCCAGCAGCACGCGGAACTACGAGCAGTACTTC CASSTRNYEQYF
medium-sized TRBJ1-1 TRBD1 TRBV7-8 TGTGCCAGCAGCCCGACACAGGGGCATTGGACTGAAGCTTTCTTT CASSPTQGHWTEAFF
once TRBJ1-1 - TRBV25-1 TGTGCCAGCAGTGAATCAAAGAACACTGAAGCTTTCTTT CASSESKNTEAFF
- TRBJ2-7 TRBD2 TRBV4-2 TGTGCCAGCAGCCAAGAACTAGCGGCCGCCTACGAGCAGTACTTC CASSQELAAAYEQYF
- TRBJ1-1 TRBD1 TRBV5-1 TGCGCCAGCAGTACAGGGGCTGAAGCTTTCTTT CASSTGAEAFF